A single sample gave rise to the 14 T cell receptor beta chains below, sequenced in a study of cytomegalovirus exposure and HLA in healthy donors. The data were produced by immunoSEQ multiplex PCR, yet TCRdb's version contains in-frame clones alone and is incomplete. Here the sample spans approximately 260,000 clones, 65% to 90% being singletons. The sample was PBMCs. The receptors derive from a woman younger than 35 in good health and CMV-seronegative.

The chain couples TRBV2 to TRBJ1-1; 7 bases are shared with TRBD1. Per germline, CDR1 SNHLY and CDR2 FYNNEI. The CDR3 contains 11 residues. Trimming at V came to 6 bases and at J to 7 bases, leaving 2 bases not matched to a gene. CDR3: CASRRQGEAFF. CDR3 DNA: TGTGCCAGCAGGCGACAGGGTGAAGCTTTCTTT.

The CDR3 protein is CASSFGLAGALNEQFF. The CDR3 region has the DNA TGCGCCAGCAGCTTCGGCCTAGCGGGAGCGCTCAATGAGCAGTTCTTC. The chain carries TRBV5-1 and TRBJ2-1, with 10 nucleotides matching TRBD2. V dropped 2 bases and J dropped 6; count of bases not matched to a gene: 8. The CDR3 is made up of 16 amino acids. Looked up from germline, CDR1 is SGHRS and CDR2 is YFSETQ.

This clone has more than one count but fewer than ten. The chain has TRBV11-2 and TRBJ2-7, with 10 bases that match TRBD1. Germline values: CDR1 SGHAT, CDR2 FQNNGV. Germline trimming cut 2 bases from V and 3 bases from J; bases unmatched to any gene: 4. The CDR3 runs 15 residues. The CDR3 DNA follows: TGTGCCAGCAGCTTATTCAGGACAGGGGGCTACGAGCAGTACTTC. Its translation is CASSLFRTGGYEQYF.

The rearrangement links TRBV13 to TRBJ2-3, with 15 positions matching TRBD2. V lost 3 bases to trimming and J lost 6 bases; unmatched junction nucleotides: 4. CDR1 PRHDT and CDR2 FYEKMQ come from the germline V gene (reference sequence). This CDR3 spans 16 amino acids. CDR3 amino acids: CASSLRTSGRVDTQYF. In nucleotides, the CDR3 is TGTGCCAGCAGCTTGCGGACTAGCGGGAGGGTCGATACGCAGTATTTT.

The J gene is TRBJ1-5, the V gene TRBV7-2; D is unclear. Germline V CDR1 and CDR2: SGHTA, FQGNSA. This CDR3 comprises 13 residues. The ends were cut back, 4 bases at V and 2 bases at J, with 6 bases in the middle. The CDR3, as DNA: TGTGCCAGCAGCTCTCAGGGCAATCAGCCCCAGCATTTT. Encoded protein: CASSSQGNQPQHF.

The V and J genes are TRBV9 and TRBJ2-2; D unclear. CDR1 and CDR2 (germline): SGDLS, YYNGEE. This CDR3 spans 15 amino acids. Between the trimmed V and J ends, which lost 0 bases and 1 base, there was a span of 7 bases. For the CDR3, the DNA is TGTGCCAGCAGCGTAGATAACGGGAACACCGGGGAGCTGTTTTTT. This codes for CASSVDNGNTGELFF.

This chain joins TRBV13 and TRBJ1-4, with 8 bases matching TRBD1. Germline V gene sequence: CDR1 PRHDT, CDR2 FYEKMQ (reference sequence). The trim removed 5 bases at V and 8 bases at J, leaving 13 bases unmatched. The CDR3 extends over 16 amino acids. CDR3 protein: CASSRGQGPSLEKLFF. The CDR3 nucleotides are TGTGCCAGCAGCCGAGGACAGGGTCCCAGCTTGGAAAAACTGTTTTTT.

The chain joins TRBV15 to TRBJ2-4, with D possibly being TRBD2 (5 bases). Trimming left V 7 bases short and J 1 base short, with 11 bases between. The germline V gene has CDR1 LNHNV and CDR2 YYDKDF (reference sequence). The CDR3 has 14 amino acids. The CDR3 coding sequence is TGTGCCACCAAAGGCCGAGGGGCCAAAAACATTCAGTACTTC. Its protein product is CATKGRGAKNIQYF.

This chain uses TRBV27 with TRBJ2-7; 7 bases are shared with TRBD1. This CDR3 is built from 15 residues. From germline, CDR1 is MNHEY and CDR2 SMNVEV (reference sequence). V dropped 2 bases and J dropped 7; count of bases not matched to a gene: 11. CDR3 residues: CASSLTGVIFGEQYF. The CDR3 coding sequence is TGTGCCAGCAGTTTAACAGGGGTGATTTTTGGGGAGCAGTACTTC.

The rearrangement links TRBV6-1 to TRBJ2-2; D remains unclear. Trimming removed 7 bases from V and 0 bases from J, with 9 bases in between. The CDR3 covers 14 residues. Looked up from germline, CDR1 is MNHNS and CDR2 is SASEGT. CDR3 coding DNA: TGTGCCAGCATAAGGCTAGCGAACACCGGGGAGCTGTTTTTT. Translation: CASIRLANTGELFF.

V gene TRBV5-4 combines with J gene TRBJ2-5, with TRBD2 matching 12 bases. There are 15 residues in the CDR3. Trimming took 0 bases from V and 4 from J; bases not matched to a gene: 1. The V gene's germline CDR1 is SGHNT and CDR2 YYREEE (reference sequence). CDR3 coding DNA: TGTGCCAGCAGCTTGGGACTAGCGGGAGCAGAGACCCAGTACTTC. It codes for CASSLGLAGAETQYF.

This clone was seen more than once but under ten times. This chain joins TRBV6-6 and TRBJ2-7; 10 nucleotides agree with TRBD2. The CDR3 runs 14 residues. CDR1 is MNHNY, CDR2 SVGAGI, per germline (reference sequence). V shed 6 bases, J shed 6 bases, and the junction held 8 bases outside the gene matches. The CDR3 DNA reads as TGTGCCAGCAGCAGGGAAGCGGGAGGGGGCGAGCAGTACTTC. It specifies CASSREAGGGEQYF.

This chain connects TRBV10-3 to TRBJ2-5; 8 nucleotides match TRBD2. This CDR3 has 13 amino acids. The V and J ends lost 8 bases and 2 bases, in that order; junction bases with no gene match: 4. The V gene's germline CDR1 is ENHRY and CDR2 SYGVKD. CDR3 region: CAILAGLQETQYF. In DNA, the CDR3 is TGTGCCATCCTAGCGGGTTTGCAAGAGACCCAGTACTTC.

The chain has TRBV27 and TRBJ1-1, with 8 bases identical to TRBD1. J was trimmed by 0 bases and V by 2 bases; bases with no gene match: 5. The CDR3 is 16 amino acids. Germline CDR1 is MNHEY and CDR2 is SMNVEV (reference sequence). For the CDR3, the DNA is TGTGCCAGCAGTTTACTAACAGGGGGGATGAACACTGAAGCTTTCTTT. This encodes CASSLLTGGMNTEAFF.